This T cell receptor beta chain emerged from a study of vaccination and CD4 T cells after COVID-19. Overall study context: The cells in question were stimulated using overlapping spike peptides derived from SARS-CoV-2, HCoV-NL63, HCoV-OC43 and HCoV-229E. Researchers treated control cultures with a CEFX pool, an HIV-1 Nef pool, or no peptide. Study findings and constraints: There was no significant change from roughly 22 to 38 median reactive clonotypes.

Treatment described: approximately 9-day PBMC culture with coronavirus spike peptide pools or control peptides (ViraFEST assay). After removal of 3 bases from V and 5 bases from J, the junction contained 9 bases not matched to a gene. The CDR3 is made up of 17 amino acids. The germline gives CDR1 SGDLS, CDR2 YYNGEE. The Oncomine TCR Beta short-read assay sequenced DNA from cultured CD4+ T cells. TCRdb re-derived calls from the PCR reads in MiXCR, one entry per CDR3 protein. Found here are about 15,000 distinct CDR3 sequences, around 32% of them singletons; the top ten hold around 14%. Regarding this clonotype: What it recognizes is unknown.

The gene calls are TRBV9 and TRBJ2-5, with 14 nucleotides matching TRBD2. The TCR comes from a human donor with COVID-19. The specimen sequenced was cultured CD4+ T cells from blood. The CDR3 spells CASSAGTSGGLRETQYF. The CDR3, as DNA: TGTGCCAGCAGCGCCGGGACTAGCGGGGGCCTCCGGGAGACCCAGTACTTC. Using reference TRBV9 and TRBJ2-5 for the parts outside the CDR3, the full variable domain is DSGVTQTPKHLITATGQRVTLRCSPRSGDLSVYWYQQSLDQGLQFLIQYYNGEERAKGNILERFSAQQFPDLHSELNLSSLELGDSALYFCASSAGTSGGLRETQYFGPGTRLLVL.